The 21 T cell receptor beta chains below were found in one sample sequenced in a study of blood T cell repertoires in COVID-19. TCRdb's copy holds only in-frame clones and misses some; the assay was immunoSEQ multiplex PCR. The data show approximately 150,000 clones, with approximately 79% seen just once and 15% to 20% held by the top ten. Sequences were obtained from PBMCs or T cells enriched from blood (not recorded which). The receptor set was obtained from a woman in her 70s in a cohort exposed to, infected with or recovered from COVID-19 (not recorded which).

Written as DNA, the CDR3 is TGTGCCAGTAGTATGGGCTTCGAGGGGGACATTCAGTACTTC. Translating gives CASSMGFEGDIQYF. The rearrangement links TRBV19 to TRBJ2-4; the D gene is possibly TRBD1 (6 bases). V was shortened by 3 bases and J by 8 bases, with 14 bases between the two germline ends. Germline CDR1 and CDR2: LNHDA and SQIVND (reference sequence). This CDR3 contains 14 residues. Full variable domain (outside the CDR3, taken from reference TRBV19 and TRBJ2-4): DGGITQSPKYLFRKEGQNVTLSCEQNLNHDAMYWYRQDPGQGLRLIYYSQIVNDFQKGDIAEGYSVSREKKESFPLTVTSAQKNPTAFYLCASSMGFEGDIQYFGAGTRLSVL.

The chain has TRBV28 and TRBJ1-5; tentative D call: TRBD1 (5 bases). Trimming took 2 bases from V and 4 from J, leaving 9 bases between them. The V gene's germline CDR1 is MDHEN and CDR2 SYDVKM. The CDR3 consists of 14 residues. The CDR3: CASSLAGYNQPQHF. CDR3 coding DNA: TGTGCCAGCAGTTTAGCAGGGTATAATCAGCCCCAGCATTTT.

This chain's CDR3 is CASTREGDTQYF. The CDR3 DNA reads TGCGCCAGTACTCGGGAGGGCGATACGCAGTATTTT. This chain links TRBV5-1 with TRBJ2-3; 8 bases agree with TRBD2. CDR3 length: 12 residues. Unmatched junction bases numbered 5, after V lost 8 bases and J lost 6 bases. From germline, CDR1 is SGHRS and CDR2 YFSETQ.

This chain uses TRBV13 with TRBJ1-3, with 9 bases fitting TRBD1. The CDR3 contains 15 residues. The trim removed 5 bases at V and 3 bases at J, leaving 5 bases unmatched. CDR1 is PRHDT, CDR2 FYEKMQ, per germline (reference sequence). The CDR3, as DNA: TGTGCCAGCAGCCCGGGACAGGGTTTTGGAAACACCATATATTTT. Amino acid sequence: CASSPGQGFGNTIYF.

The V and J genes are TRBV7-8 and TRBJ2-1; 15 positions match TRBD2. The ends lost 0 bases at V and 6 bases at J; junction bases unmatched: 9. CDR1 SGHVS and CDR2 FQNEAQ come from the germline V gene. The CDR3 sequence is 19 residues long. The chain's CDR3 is CASSLAWTSGRARVNEQFF. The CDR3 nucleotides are TGTGCCAGCAGCTTAGCGTGGACTAGCGGGAGGGCCCGAGTCAATGAGCAGTTCTTC.

CDR3 residues: CASRMTGVSYEQYF. The DNA for the CDR3 is TGTGCCAGCAGAATGACAGGTGTCTCCTACGAGCAGTACTTC. The chain employs TRBV28 and TRBJ2-7, with TRBD1 as a possible D gene (6 bases). Germline V gene data show CDR1 as MDHEN and CDR2 as SYDVKM. The ends were cut back, 6 bases at V and 0 bases at J, with 12 bases in the middle. The CDR3 length is 14 residues.

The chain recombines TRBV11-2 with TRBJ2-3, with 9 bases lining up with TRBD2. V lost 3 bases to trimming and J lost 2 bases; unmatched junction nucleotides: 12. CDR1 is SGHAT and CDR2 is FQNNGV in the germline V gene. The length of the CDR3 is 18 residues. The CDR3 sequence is CASSFSATSGFSTDTQYF. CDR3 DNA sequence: TGTGCCAGCAGCTTTTCCGCGACTAGCGGCTTTTCCACAGATACGCAGTATTTT.

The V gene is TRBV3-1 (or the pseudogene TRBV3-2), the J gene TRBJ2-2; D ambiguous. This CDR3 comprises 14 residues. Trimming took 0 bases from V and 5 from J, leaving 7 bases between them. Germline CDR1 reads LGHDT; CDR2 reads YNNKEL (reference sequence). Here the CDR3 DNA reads TGTGCCAGCAGCCAAGAGGGCAGTACCGGGGAGCTGTTTTTT. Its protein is CASSQEGSTGELFF.

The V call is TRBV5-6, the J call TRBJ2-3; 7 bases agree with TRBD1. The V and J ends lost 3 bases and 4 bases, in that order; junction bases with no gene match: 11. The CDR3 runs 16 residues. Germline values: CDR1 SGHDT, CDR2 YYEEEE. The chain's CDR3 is CASSSGLTGIADTQYF. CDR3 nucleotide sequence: TGTGCCAGCAGCTCGGGGCTGACAGGGATCGCAGATACGCAGTATTTT. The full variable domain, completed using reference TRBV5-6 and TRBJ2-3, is DAGVTQSPTHLIKTRGQQVTLRCSPKSGHDTVSWYQQALGQGPQFIFQYYEEEERQRGNFPDRFSGHQFPNYSSELNVNALLLGDSALYLCASSSGLTGIADTQYFGPGTRLTVL.

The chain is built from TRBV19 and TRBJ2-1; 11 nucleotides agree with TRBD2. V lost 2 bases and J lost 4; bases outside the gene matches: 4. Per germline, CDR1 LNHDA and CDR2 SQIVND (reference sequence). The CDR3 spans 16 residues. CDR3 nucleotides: TGTGCCAGTAGTATAACTAGCGGGAGAAATTACAATGAGCAGTTCTTC. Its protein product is CASSITSGRNYNEQFF.

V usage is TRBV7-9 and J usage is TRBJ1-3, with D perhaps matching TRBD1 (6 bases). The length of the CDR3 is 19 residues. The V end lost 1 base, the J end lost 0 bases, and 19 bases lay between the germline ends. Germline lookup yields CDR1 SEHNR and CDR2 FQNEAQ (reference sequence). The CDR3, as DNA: TGTGCCAGCAGCTTAGGGGACACGAACTCCCTCTACTCTGGAAACACCATATATTTT. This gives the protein CASSLGDTNSLYSGNTIYF.

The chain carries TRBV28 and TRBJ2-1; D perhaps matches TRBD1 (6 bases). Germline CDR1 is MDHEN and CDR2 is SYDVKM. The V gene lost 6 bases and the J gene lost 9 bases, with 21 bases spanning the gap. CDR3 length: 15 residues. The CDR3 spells CASSSPGQSRLEQFF. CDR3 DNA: TGTGCCAGCAGCTCCCCGGGACAAAGTCGCCTTGAGCAGTTCTTC.

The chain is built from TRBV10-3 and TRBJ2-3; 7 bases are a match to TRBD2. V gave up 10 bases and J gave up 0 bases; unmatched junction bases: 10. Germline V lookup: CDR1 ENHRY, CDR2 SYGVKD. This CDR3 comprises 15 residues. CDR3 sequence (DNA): TGTGCCACCCTACGGGGGGTACTCAGCACAGATACGCAGTATTTT. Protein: CATLRGVLSTDTQYF.

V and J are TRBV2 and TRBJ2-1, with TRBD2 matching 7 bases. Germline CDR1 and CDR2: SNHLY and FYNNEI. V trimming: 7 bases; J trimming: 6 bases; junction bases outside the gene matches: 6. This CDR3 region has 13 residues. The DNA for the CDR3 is TGTGCCAGCAACCGGGAGGAGGGCAATGAGCAGTTCTTC. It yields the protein CASNREEGNEQFF.

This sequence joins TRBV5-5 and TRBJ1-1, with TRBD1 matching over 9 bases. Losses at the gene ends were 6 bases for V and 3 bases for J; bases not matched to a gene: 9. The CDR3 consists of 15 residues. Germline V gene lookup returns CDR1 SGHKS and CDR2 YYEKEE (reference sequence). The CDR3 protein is CASTLPRTGDTEAFF. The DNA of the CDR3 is TGTGCCAGCACCCTCCCTAGGACAGGGGACACTGAAGCTTTCTTT.

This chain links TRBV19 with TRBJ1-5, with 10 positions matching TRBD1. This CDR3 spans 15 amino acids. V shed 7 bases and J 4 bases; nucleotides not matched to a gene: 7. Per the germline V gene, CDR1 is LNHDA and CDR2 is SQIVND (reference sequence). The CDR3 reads CASTWTGGYNQPQHF. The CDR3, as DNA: TGTGCCAGTACCTGGACAGGGGGTTATAATCAGCCCCAGCATTTT.

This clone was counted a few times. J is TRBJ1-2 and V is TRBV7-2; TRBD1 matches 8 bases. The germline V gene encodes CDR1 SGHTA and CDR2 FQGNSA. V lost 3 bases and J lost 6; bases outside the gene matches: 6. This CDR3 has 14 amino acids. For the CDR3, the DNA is TGTGCCAGCAGCTTTACTACAGGGGGAGATGGCTACACCTTC. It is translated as CASSFTTGGDGYTF.

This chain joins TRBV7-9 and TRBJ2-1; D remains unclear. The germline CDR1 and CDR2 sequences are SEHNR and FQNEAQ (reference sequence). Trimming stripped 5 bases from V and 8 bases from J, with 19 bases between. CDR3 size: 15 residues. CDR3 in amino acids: CASSEGSTPLDEQFF. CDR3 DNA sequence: TGTGCCAGCAGCGAAGGATCGACTCCACTCGATGAGCAGTTCTTC. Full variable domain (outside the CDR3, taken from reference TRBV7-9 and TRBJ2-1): DTGVSQNPRHKITKRGQNVTFRCDPISEHNRLYWYRQTLGQGPEFLTYFQNEAQLEKSRLLSDRFSAERPKGSFSTLEIQRTEQGDSAMYLCASSEGSTPLDEQFFGPGTRLTVL.

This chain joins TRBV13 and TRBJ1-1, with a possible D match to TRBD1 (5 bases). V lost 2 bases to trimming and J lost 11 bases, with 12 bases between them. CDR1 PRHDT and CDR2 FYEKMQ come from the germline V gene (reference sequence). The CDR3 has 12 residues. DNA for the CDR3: TGTGCCAGCAGCTTAATCAGGGTGAAGGCTTTCTTT. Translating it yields CASSLIRVKAFF.

The CDR3 protein is CASSGGRSYSYEQYF. CDR3 nucleotide sequence: TGCGCCAGCAGCGGGGGCCGGTCCTACTCCTACGAGCAGTACTTC. V is TRBV5-1 and J is TRBJ2-7; D perhaps matches TRBD1 (6 bases). The CDR3 loop spans 15 amino acids. V lost 4 bases and J 0 bases, leaving 14 bases between the germline ends. Per germline, CDR1 SGHRS and CDR2 YFSETQ.

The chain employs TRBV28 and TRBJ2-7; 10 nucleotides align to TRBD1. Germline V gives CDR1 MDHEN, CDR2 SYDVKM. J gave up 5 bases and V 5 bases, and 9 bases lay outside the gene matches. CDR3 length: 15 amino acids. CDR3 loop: CASSLYGQGGDEQYF. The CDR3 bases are TGTGCCAGCAGTCTGTATGGACAGGGGGGAGACGAGCAGTACTTC.